The rows below give T cell receptor beta chains drawn from one sample of a study of graft-versus-host responses after intestinal transplantation. The protocol was immunoSEQ multiplex PCR, while the TCRdb copy is restricted to in-frame clones and leaves out a portion. The sample lists about 21,000 clones; 85% to 95% were seen once. The sequences come from PBMCs, collected around 270 days after intestinal transplant. The receptors were sampled from a human patient who received an intestinal transplant, so some T cells may come from the graft donor. Each CDR3 is given without its conserved first and last residue.

v_call cdr3_length cdr3_aa
TRBV15 13 ATSRDRDLPYGYT
TRBV6-5 12 ASSEGEASTEAF
TRBV6-1 12 ASRFTSGYNEQF
TRBV6-1 12 ASSNVGRNSPLH
TRBV2 12 ASQSSPNPTEAF
TRBV18 14 ASSPLSREMNTEAF
TRBV20-1 9 SADGNEKLF
TRBV19 13 ASAGSYSTNEKLF
TRBV28 15 ASSNGQGAIGTDTQY
TRBV27 13 ASSDSTFSTDTQY
TRBV9 9 ASSAGGHQF
TRBV28 11 ASSLSPDYEQY
TRBV19 10 ASSMGLNTQY
TRBV7-9 12 ASSSFSSGNTIY
TRBV5-6 11 ASSPTENTEAF
TRBV6-1 13 ASSAPGTGVYEQF
TRBV9 20 ASSANGGRSFVSFRDTDTQY
TRBV15 11 ATRRGPSYEQY
TRBV4-1 14 ASSPSTSGTSYEQY
TRBV30 13 AWSEGSGTVYEQY
TRBV7-9 14 ASSLDGGGDADTIY
TRBV11-2 13 ASSLVLDISAEAF
TRBV6-1 10 ASSEGWTEAF
TRBV7-3 13 ASTPIRGTPYEQY
TRBV19 12 ASSIVYRGDEQY
TRBV19 11 VSSMTSTDTQY
TRBV9 12 ASSVVAGSNEQF
TRBV29-1 10 SATGGGHEQY
TRBV11-1 13 ASRTSGRTGNEQF
TRBV5-1 13 ASSLKTTNTGELF
TRBV7-2 12 ASSLLASSYEQY
TRBV2 13 ASMRVGTGGSGYT
TRBV6-4 13 ASSDGTSGTDTQY
TRBV23-1 13 ASSSYRQVNTEAF
TRBV11-1 13 ASRGGLAAQETQY
TRBV7-9 10 ASSLRTDEQY
TRBV29-1 14 SVGPARAVGRGTQY
TRBV5-1 12 ASSQGTGQTEQY
TRBV27 15 ASTGASGRGGTGELF
TRBV4-1 13 ASSQASGASYEQY
TRBV11-2 12 ASSLVGPGAEQY
TRBV30 10 AWEGEGQPQH